This record concerns one T cell receptor beta chain sequence. The sample providers were healthy Caucasian people from Russia, aged roughly 6 to 90. Every donor gave around 10 milliliters of peripheral blood. This sample is part of a study of blood T cells in healthy people across ages. PCR was performed a second time for 7 to 11 cycles using a sample-barcoded 5' primer and a J-beta primer mix. Each of the cDNA molecules was tagged by a template-switch adaptor with 12 random nucleotides. Each single sample gave us at least 2.5 million CDR3-containing paired-end reads. TCRdb reprocessed the 5' RACE reads via MiXCR and lists one record per CDR3 protein. This repertoire shows 1.5 million to 2 million distinct CDR3 sequences, about 50% found once; its top ten account for approximately 2.1%. The CDR3 is 17 residues long. Trimming removed 3 bases at V and 3 bases at J, with 20 bases between. Germline CDR1 and CDR2: MGHRA and YSYEKL.

The V gene is TRBV4-1, the J gene TRBJ1-1; D is unclear. Material for sequencing was blood. The TCR was taken from a woman in her thirties or forties in good health. DNA for the CDR3: TGCGCCAGCAGCCATAGCCTTGCACTGGACGGCCACACTGAAGCTTTCTTT. It encodes CASSHSLALDGHTEAFF.